One sample yielded the 30 T cell receptor beta chains listed below, sequenced in a study of neoadjuvant anti-PD-1 for oral cavity cancer. Time point meaning: after neoadjuvant nivolumab, at surgical resection. Only in-frame clones appear in the TCRdb table, and some are missing; sequencing was by immunoSEQ multiplex PCR. The top ten hold over 3% of the sample, which has 7,000 to 8,000 clones, more than 65% seen once. The sequenced sample was PBMCs, obtained after nivolumab (anti-PD-1) treatment. Receptor source: a person between 35 and 79 years old with oral cavity squamous cell carcinoma.

In its sample, this clone was seen a few times. The chain has TRBV7-2 and TRBJ1-2; D uncertain. The CDR3 has 11 amino acids. The germline V gene has CDR1 SGHTA and CDR2 FQGNSA. Deletions cut 3 bases from V and 8 bases from J, with 7 bases between. CDR3 residues: CASSLGIGYTF. In DNA, the CDR3 is TGTGCCAGCAGCTTGGGCATCGGCTACACCTTC.

The chain couples TRBV5-4 to TRBJ2-3; TRBD2 aligns across 8 bases. Per germline, CDR1 SGHNT and CDR2 YYREEE (reference sequence). This CDR3 is 15 amino acids long. Trimming cost V 3 bases and J 6 bases; bases outside gene matches: 9. CDR3 nucleotides: TGTGCCAGCAGCTCGTCGGGGGGGGATGGGGATACGCAGTATTTT. Amino acids: CASSSSGGDGDTQYF.

The CDR3 here is CASSLATGVRQETQYF. The CDR3 DNA reads TGCGCCAGCAGCTTGGCCACGGGGGTCCGACAAGAGACCCAGTACTTC. This sequence joins TRBV5-1 and TRBJ2-5; the D gene is possibly TRBD2 (6 bases). Trimming removed 0 bases at V and 2 bases at J, with 14 bases between. The CDR3 runs 16 residues. Germline CDR1 reads SGHRS; CDR2 reads YFSETQ.

This clone was counted a few times. The chain employs TRBV5-4 and TRBJ1-2, with TRBD1 identical over 7 bases. Trimming removed 2 bases from V and 3 bases from J; junction bases left unmatched: 4. The CDR3 is 14 amino acids. Germline V gives CDR1 SGHNT, CDR2 YYREEE (reference sequence). CDR3 loop: CASSLTGTDYGYTF. The CDR3 DNA follows: TGTGCCAGCAGCTTAACCGGGACAGACTATGGCTACACCTTC.

The CDR3 DNA reads TGTGCCAGTAGTAAGACAGTCTCCTACGAGCAGTACTTC. Translating it yields CASSKTVSYEQYF. J is TRBJ2-7 and V is TRBV19, with TRBD1 as a possible D gene (5 bases). This CDR3 comprises 13 residues. Germline values: CDR1 LNHDA, CDR2 SQIVND (reference sequence). V dropped 4 bases and J dropped 0 bases, with 7 bases sitting between them.

The chain links TRBV5-5 to TRBJ2-1, with a weak D call TRBD2 (5 bases). V dropped 4 bases and J dropped 0 bases, with 14 bases sitting between them. Germline V gene lookup returns CDR1 SGHKS and CDR2 YYEKEE (reference sequence). The CDR3 extends over 16 amino acids. DNA for the CDR3: TGTGCCAGCAGCACAAACGGGGTGAGCTCCTACAATGAGCAGTTCTTC. It translates to CASSTNGVSSYNEQFF.

The chain has TRBV7-8 and TRBJ1-1; 8 positions agree with TRBD1. The CDR3 length is 15 residues. The germline V gene has CDR1 SGHVS and CDR2 FQNEAQ. V was pared by 5 bases and J by 12 bases, with 17 bases of the junction left unmatched. The CDR3 reads CASSAQPGQAGPTFF. DNA for the CDR3: TGTGCCAGCAGCGCCCAACCGGGACAGGCGGGGCCAACTTTCTTT.

This clone has a handful of counts. The CDR3 region is CASSQDGTGLNNQPQHF. The CDR3 region has the DNA TGCGCCAGCAGCCAAGACGGGACAGGCCTAAACAATCAGCCCCAGCATTTT. V usage is TRBV4-1 and J usage is TRBJ1-5; 8 bases line up with TRBD1. The CDR3 runs 17 residues. Germline trimming cut 0 bases from V and 3 bases from J; bases unmatched to any gene: 7. Germline-derived CDR1 and CDR2 are MGHRA and YSYEKL.

The chain uses TRBV9 and TRBJ2-7; 10 bases fit TRBD1. Trimming at V came to 0 bases and at J to 6 bases, leaving 9 bases not matched to a gene. The CDR3 runs to 16 residues. Looked up from germline, CDR1 is SGDLS and CDR2 is YYNGEE. CDR3 coding DNA: TGTGCCAGCAGCGTAGGGGGAGGGGACAGGGGAATCGAGCAGTACTTC. It specifies CASSVGGGDRGIEQYF.

The V call is TRBV9, the J call TRBJ1-3, with D perhaps TRBD1 (6 bases). There are 16 residues in the CDR3. CDR1 is SGDLS, CDR2 YYNGEE, per germline. With 2 bases removed from V and 0 bases from J, the gap between germline ends came to 12 bases. As DNA, the CDR3 is TGTGCCAGCAGCGTGGGAGGACAGAGCTCTGGAAACACCATATATTTT. Translating it yields CASSVGGQSSGNTIYF.

The chain recombines TRBV6-5 with TRBJ1-3; 7 nucleotides agree with TRBD1. This CDR3 comprises 14 residues. In germline, CDR1 is MNHEY, CDR2 SVGAGI. Trimming cost V 2 bases and J 2 bases; bases outside gene matches: 0. CDR3 region: CASSYGTAGNTIYF. In nucleotides, the CDR3 is TGTGCCAGCAGTTACGGGACAGCTGGAAACACCATATATTTT.

V is TRBV6-6 and J is TRBJ2-3, with 8 bases identical to TRBD1. This CDR3 spans 14 amino acids. In germline, CDR1 is MNHNY, CDR2 SVGAGI (reference sequence). With 0 bases clipped from V and 4 bases from J, the junction kept 0 bases outside the gene matches. The CDR3 nucleotides are TGTGCCAGCAGTTACTCGACAGGGGCAGATACGCAGTATTTT. The encoded protein is CASSYSTGADTQYF.

This sequence joins TRBV11-2 and TRBJ2-3, with 10 bases identical to TRBD2. V was pared by 3 bases and J by 4 bases, with 7 bases of the junction left unmatched. CDR3 size: 16 residues. Germline assignment: CDR1 SGHAT and CDR2 FQNNGV. CDR3 protein: CASSFLSGGVADTQYF. Here the CDR3 DNA reads TGTGCCAGCAGCTTTCTAAGCGGGGGGGTTGCAGATACGCAGTATTTT. The whole variable domain, filled in from reference TRBV11-2 and TRBJ2-3, reads EAGVAQSPRYKIIEKRQSVAFWCNPISGHATLYWYQQILGQGPKLLIQFQNNGVVDDSQLPKDRFSAERLKGVDSTLKIQPAKLEDSAVYLCASSFLSGGVADTQYFGPGTRLTVL.

V usage is TRBV2 and J usage is TRBJ1-4; 7 positions agree with TRBD1. In germline, CDR1 is SNHLY, CDR2 FYNNEI. The length of the CDR3 is 16 residues. V gave up 5 bases and J gave up 2 bases; unmatched junction bases: 8. The CDR3 DNA reads TGTGCCAGCAGTCAACAGGGGAGGGGCACTAATGAAAAACTGTTTTTT. Protein: CASSQQGRGTNEKLFF.

CDR3: CASSPGRETQYF. The CDR3 DNA follows: TGTGCCAGCAGCCCTGGAAGGGAGACCCAGTACTTC. The gene calls are TRBV6-6 and TRBJ2-5; D gene uncertain. The CDR3 is 12 residues long. Trimming removed 6 bases at V and 5 bases at J, with 10 bases between. Germline V gives CDR1 MNHNY, CDR2 SVGAGI (reference sequence).

The rearrangement joins TRBV29-1 to TRBJ1-1, with no clear D. CDR3 length equals 12 residues. Trimming pared 2 bases from V and 1 base from J, leaving 5 bases between. Germline-derived CDR1 and CDR2 are SQVTM and ANQGSEA. The DNA of the CDR3 is TGCAGCGTTGAATCGGGGAACACTGAAGCTTTCTTT. It codes for CSVESGNTEAFF.

The rearrangement links TRBV2 to TRBJ2-1, with TRBD1 matching over 7 bases. The CDR3 is 15 residues long. Germline values: CDR1 SNHLY, CDR2 FYNNEI. The V and J ends lost 5 bases and 5 bases, in that order; junction bases with no gene match: 9. In nucleotides, the CDR3 is TGTGCCAGCAGTCTCCGACAGGGACGGGACAATGAGCAGTTCTTC. Translation: CASSLRQGRDNEQFF.

This sequence joins TRBV11-2 and TRBJ2-1; D may be TRBD2 (7 bases). The germline gives CDR1 SGHAT, CDR2 FQNNGV. This CDR3 has 15 amino acids. V lost 8 bases and J lost 3, with 17 bases in between. Here the CDR3 reads CASGSGTTIYNEQFF. The CDR3 region has the DNA TGTGCCAGCGGAAGCGGGACAACCATCTACAATGAGCAGTTCTTC. Supplemented by reference TRBV11-2 and TRBJ2-1, the full variable domain reads EAGVAQSPRYKIIEKRQSVAFWCNPISGHATLYWYQQILGQGPKLLIQFQNNGVVDDSQLPKDRFSAERLKGVDSTLKIQPAKLEDSAVYLCASGSGTTIYNEQFFGPGTRLTVL.

This clone was recorded a few times. This chain links TRBV6-5 with TRBJ1-4, with 9 nucleotides matching TRBD1. The CDR3 extends over 13 amino acids. V lost 8 bases to trimming and J lost 8 bases; unmatched junction nucleotides: 6. Germline V gene data show CDR1 as MNHEY and CDR2 as SVGAGI. The CDR3 nucleotides are TGTGCCAGCGGGACAGGGCGGAAGGAAAAACTGTTTTTT. Protein sequence: CASGTGRKEKLFF.

The CDR3 is CASSKEVYTEAFF. The CDR3, as DNA: TGTGCCAGCAGCAAGGAGGTGTACACTGAAGCTTTCTTT. This chain joins TRBV6-1 and TRBJ1-1; D is unclear. The V end lost 6 bases, the J end lost 3 bases, and 11 bases lay between the germline ends. The CDR3 has 13 residues. The germline gives CDR1 MNHNS, CDR2 SASEGT.

The rearrangement uses TRBV7-2 and TRBJ2-1, with 8 positions matching TRBD1. The CDR3 has 17 amino acids. The germline V gene encodes CDR1 SGHTA and CDR2 FQGNSA. V trimming: 1 base; J trimming: 5 bases; junction bases outside the gene matches: 10. In nucleotides, the CDR3 is TGTGCCAGCAGCTTAGGCCTCCCCCGGACAGGGAACAATGAGCAGTTCTTC. It codes for CASSLGLPRTGNNEQFF.

The V call is TRBV27, the J call TRBJ2-2; TRBD2 might be the D (5 bases). The CDR3 length is 16 residues. Germline assignment: CDR1 MNHEY and CDR2 SMNVEV (reference sequence). The V end lost 8 bases, the J end lost 1 base, and 17 bases lay between the germline ends. This CDR3 reads CASRRTRAGNTGELFF. Written as DNA, the CDR3 is TGTGCCAGCCGCCGAACCCGGGCGGGGAACACCGGGGAGCTGTTTTTT.

The J gene is TRBJ2-3, the V gene TRBV28, with TRBD2 matching 11 bases. The CDR3 has 16 residues. CDR1 and CDR2 from the germline V gene are MDHEN and SYDVKM. With 3 bases clipped from V and 2 bases from J, the junction kept 4 bases outside the gene matches. Written as DNA, the CDR3 is TGTGCCAGCAGTTTTGTAGCGGGGGGGTTCACAGATACGCAGTATTTT. This translates into CASSFVAGGFTDTQYF.

This clone occurred a few times. CDR3 sequence: CASGGQGALNTEAFF. Here the CDR3 DNA reads TGTGCCAGCGGGGGACAGGGCGCTTTGAACACTGAAGCTTTCTTT. This chain connects TRBV2 to TRBJ1-1; 9 nucleotides align to TRBD1. CDR3 size: 15 residues. The V segment lost 8 bases and the J segment 0 bases; nucleotides outside the gene matches: 7. The germline CDR1 and CDR2 sequences are SNHLY and FYNNEI.

This chain links TRBV5-8 with TRBJ1-2; D is possibly TRBD1 (5 bases). The CDR3 length is 15 residues. The V gene's germline CDR1 is SGHTS and CDR2 YDEGEE. The V and J ends lost 4 bases and 1 base respectively, with 14 bases between them. CDR3 sequence (DNA): TGTGCCAGCAGCCGCCTCGACAGCTATAACTATGGCTACACCTTC. The encoded protein is CASSRLDSYNYGYTF.

This chain connects TRBV19 to TRBJ2-2; maybe TRBD2 (7 bases). V lost 11 bases and J lost 6, with 22 bases in between. Germline loops: CDR1 LNHDA, CDR2 SQIVND (reference sequence). The CDR3 covers 15 residues. The CDR3 protein is CASKGGSVQPGELFF. The CDR3 region has the DNA TGTGCCTCAAAGGGGGGGAGCGTGCAGCCCGGGGAGCTGTTTTTT.

The CDR3 DNA follows: TGTGCCAGCAGCTTCGTTTCTATTGGGTTGGACACTGAAGCTTTCTTT. This sequence encodes CASSFVSIGLDTEAFF. The V call is TRBV5-4, the J call TRBJ1-1; no firm D call. The CDR3 covers 16 residues. Germline V gene data show CDR1 as SGHNT and CDR2 as YYREEE (reference sequence). The V end was cut by 2 bases, the J end by 3 bases, with 17 bases between.

V and J are TRBV7-2 and TRBJ1-2, with 8 nucleotides matching TRBD1. The ends lost 1 base at V and 0 bases at J; junction bases unmatched: 4. From germline, CDR1 is SGHTA and CDR2 FQGNSA. This CDR3 has 16 residues. CDR3 loop: CASSLVTGQANYGYTF. The CDR3 DNA is TGTGCCAGCAGCTTAGTTACGGGACAGGCTAACTATGGCTACACCTTC.

The chain couples TRBV4-3 to TRBJ2-7, with D maybe TRBD1 (5 bases). V was clipped by 0 bases and J by 0 bases, with 15 bases between them. The CDR3 is 17 amino acids. The germline CDR1 and CDR2 sequences are LGHNA and YSLEER. This chain's CDR3 is CASSQDQVTDGSYEQYF. The DNA of the CDR3 is TGCGCCAGCAGCCAAGATCAGGTGACAGATGGCTCCTACGAGCAGTACTTC.

J is TRBJ1-2 and V is TRBV19, with D possibly TRBD1 on 6 matching bases. Trimming took 10 bases from V and 7 from J, leaving 22 bases between them. This CDR3 is 14 amino acids long. Per the germline V gene, CDR1 is LNHDA and CDR2 is SQIVND (reference sequence). CDR3 DNA sequence: TGTGCCACCCTATCGGGGGGCACTGCCTTTGGCTACACCTTC. Encoded protein: CATLSGGTAFGYTF.